This T cell receptor (beta chain) was captured in a study of T cell responses to AZD1222 COVID-19 vaccine. Study information: Pooling covered second doses at about 4 or about 12 weeks.

The table came from immunoSEQ multiplex PCR; TCRdb's copy has only in-frame clones and leaves some out. The sample includes tens of thousands of clones, about nine tenths of them seen just once. Germline values: CDR1 MNHEY, CDR2 SMNVEV (reference sequence). Trimming took 6 bases from V and 3 from J; bases not matched to a gene: 16. The CDR3 covers 17 residues. This chain joins TRBV27 and TRBJ2-5, with TRBD2 identical over 7 bases. Specimen: peripheral blood, collected on day 0 of AZD1222 vaccination. This sequence originates from an adult in good health. CDR3 DNA sequence: TGTGCCAGCAGGACATTGGGAGGGCCTGTGGGAGAAGAGACCCAGTACTTC. Translated: CASRTLGGPVGEETQYF.